This T cell receptor (beta chain) derives from a study of T cells in Graves' hyperthyroidism and ophthalmopathy. Study as a whole: Peripheral blood specimens were obtained at initial diagnosis, prior to any treatment.

Regions amplified from RNA transcripts were the TCR beta CDR3 regions. TCR CDR3 regions were first amplified by RT-PCR with HTBI primers. MiXCR was run by TCRdb on the multiplex PCR reads, yielding one entry per CDR3 protein. This table holds approximately 400,000 distinct CDR3 sequences, less than 20% found once. Regarding the study as a whole: In validation, the model predicted ophthalmopathy. These predictions came a median roughly six months before onset. The blood repertoire included most of the expanded thyroid clonotypes above 0.001.

This clonotype has a handful of counts. The target antigen is unknown. The ends were cut back, 8 bases at V and 6 bases at J, with 23 bases in the middle. Germline CDR1 and CDR2: MNHEY and SMNVEV (reference sequence). This CDR3 contains 15 residues. Uncontrolled infection, other autoimmune disease, pregnancy or lactation barred patients from enrollment. The TCR originated in a woman aged 18-30 years with Graves' hyperthyroidism. The chain recombines TRBV27 with TRBJ2-7; D may correspond to TRBD1 or TRBD2 (5 bases each). Sequencing input: blood. CDR3 sequence reads: CASSRSGLLLSEQYF. The CDR3 bases are TGTGCCAGCTCGCGTTCGGGGCTTCTTCTTTCCGAGCAGTACTTC.